The table lists the clone carrying this T cell receptor beta chain with many counts. These data originate in a study of regulatory T cells in long-lasting Graves disease. The germline V gene encodes CDR1 WSHSY and CDR2 SAAADI. The V and J ends lost 6 bases and 5 bases respectively, with 17 bases between them. The CDR3 is 14 residues long. The time point: newly diagnosed GD, antithyroid drugs for less than 3 months. Extracted PBMC RNA gave rise to the TCR library. To make TCR beta libraries, researchers used iRepertoire HTBI primers and Arm-PCR of CDR3 regions. TCRdb recomputed calls from the multiplex PCR reads with MiXCR, one row per CDR3 protein. Here the sample spans roughly 220,000 distinct CDR3 sequences, around 19% being singletons.

This TCR was sampled from a female donor with Graves disease. The sequencing used peripheral blood mononuclear cells (PBMCs), collected at new diagnosis, from a patient treated with antithyroid drugs. V is TRBV10-2 and J is TRBJ2-7, with D maybe TRBD2 (5 bases). CDR3: CASRDSAAWDEQYF. For the CDR3, the DNA is TGCGCCAGCAGGGACTCCGCCGCATGGGACGAGCAGTACTTC.